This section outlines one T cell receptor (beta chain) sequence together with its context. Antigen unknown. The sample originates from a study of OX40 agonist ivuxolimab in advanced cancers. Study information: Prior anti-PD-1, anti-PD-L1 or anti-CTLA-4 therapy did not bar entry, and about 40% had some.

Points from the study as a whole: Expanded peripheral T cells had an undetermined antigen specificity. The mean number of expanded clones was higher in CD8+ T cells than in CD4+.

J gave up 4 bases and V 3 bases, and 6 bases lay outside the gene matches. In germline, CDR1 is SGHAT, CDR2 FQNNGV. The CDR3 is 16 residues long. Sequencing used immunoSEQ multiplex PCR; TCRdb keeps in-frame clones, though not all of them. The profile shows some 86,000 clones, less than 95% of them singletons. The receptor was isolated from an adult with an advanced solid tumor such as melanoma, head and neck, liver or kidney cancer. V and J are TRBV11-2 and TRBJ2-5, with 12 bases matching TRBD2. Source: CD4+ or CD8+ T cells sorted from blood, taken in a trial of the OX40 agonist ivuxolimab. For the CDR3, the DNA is TGTGCCAGCAGCTTGATGACTAGCGGGAGAATAGAGACCCAGTACTTC. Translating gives CASSLMTSGRIETQYF.